The T cell receptor (beta chain) described here comes from a study of T cells in Graves' hyperthyroidism and ophthalmopathy. Study results and caveats: Stable hyperthyroidism was told apart from ophthalmopathy by a model built on 13 V-J features.

The CDR3 regions of TCR beta were amplified from RNA transcripts. An initial round of RT-PCR targeting the TCR CDR3 relied on the HTBI primer set. TCRdb reanalysed the multiplex PCR reads using MiXCR and keeps one entry per CDR3 protein. Found here are about 400,000 distinct CDR3 sequences, about 15% of them singletons; the top ten hold 30% to 35%. Per the germline V gene, CDR1 is SGHRS and CDR2 is YFSETQ. The CDR3 extends over 14 amino acids. Unmatched junction bases numbered 4, after V lost 4 bases and J lost 2 bases. Ten or more counts support this clonotype. Its matching antigen is unknown. The sample taken for sequencing was blood. This clonotype originated in a woman between 25 and 40 years old with Graves' hyperthyroidism. The chain is built from TRBV5-1 and TRBJ2-3, with 7 bases identical to TRBD2. CDR3 in DNA: TGCGCCAGCAGCCTAGCGGAACCCACAGATACGCAGTATTTT. Residues: CASSLAEPTDTQYF.